This TCR beta chain originates from a study of graft-versus-host responses after intestinal transplantation. About the study: Recipients got multivisceral, liver-intestinal, or isolated intestinal transplants. Every one of the recipients received anti-thymocyte globulin induction and afterwards took tacrolimus and steroids for around 3 years. Overall study results and limits: Present in recipient marrow, GvH clones included some that appeared first in ileum or blood. Early declines in HvG clones that occurred post-transplant were associated with peak circulating GvH clone levels.

Produced via immunoSEQ multiplex PCR; TCRdb's table is partial and in-frame only. This repertoire shows 95,000 or so clones, around nine tenths found once; its top ten account for roughly 15%. Regarding this clone: Its antigen is currently unknown.

Germline loops: CDR1 SGHAT, CDR2 FQNNGV. V lost 5 bases, J lost 8 bases, and 10 bases lay in between. CDR3 length equals 12 residues. The source material was PBMCs, sampled roughly 450 days after intestinal transplant. The chain carries TRBV11-2 and TRBJ2-1, with D unclear. This sequence was found in a human patient who received an intestinal transplant, so some T cells may come from the graft donor. CDR3 amino acids: CASSPDLDEQFF. In nucleotides, the CDR3 is TGTGCCAGCAGCCCCGACCTCGATGAGCAGTTCTTC.